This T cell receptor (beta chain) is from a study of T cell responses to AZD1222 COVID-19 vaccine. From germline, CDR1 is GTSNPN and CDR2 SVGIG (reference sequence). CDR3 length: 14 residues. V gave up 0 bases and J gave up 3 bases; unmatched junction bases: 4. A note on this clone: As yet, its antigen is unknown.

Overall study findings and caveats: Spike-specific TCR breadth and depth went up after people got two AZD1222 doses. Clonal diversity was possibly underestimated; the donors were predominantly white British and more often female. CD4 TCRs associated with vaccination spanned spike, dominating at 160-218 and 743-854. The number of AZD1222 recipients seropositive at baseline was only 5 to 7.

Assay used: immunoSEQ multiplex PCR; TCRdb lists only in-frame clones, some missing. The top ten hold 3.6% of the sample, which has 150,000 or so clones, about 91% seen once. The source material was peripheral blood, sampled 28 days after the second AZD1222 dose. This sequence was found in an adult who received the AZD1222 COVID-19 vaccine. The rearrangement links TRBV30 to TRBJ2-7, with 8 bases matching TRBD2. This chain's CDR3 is CAWSVSSGNYEQYF. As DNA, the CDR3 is TGTGCCTGGAGTGTTAGTAGCGGGAACTACGAGCAGTACTTC.